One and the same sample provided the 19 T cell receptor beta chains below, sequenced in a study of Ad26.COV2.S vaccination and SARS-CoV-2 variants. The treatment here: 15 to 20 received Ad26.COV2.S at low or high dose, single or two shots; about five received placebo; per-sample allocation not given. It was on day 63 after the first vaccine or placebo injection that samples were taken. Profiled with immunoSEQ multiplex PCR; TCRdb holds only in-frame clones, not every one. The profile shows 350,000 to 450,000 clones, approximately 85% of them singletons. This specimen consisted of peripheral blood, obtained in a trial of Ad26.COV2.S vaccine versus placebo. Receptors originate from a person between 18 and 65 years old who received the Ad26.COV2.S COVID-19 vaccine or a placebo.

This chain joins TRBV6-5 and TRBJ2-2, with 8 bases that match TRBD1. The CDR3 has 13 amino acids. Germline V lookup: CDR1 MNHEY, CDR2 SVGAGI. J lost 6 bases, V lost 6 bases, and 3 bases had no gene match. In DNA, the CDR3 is TGTGCCAGCAGGCCAGGGGGCGCCGGGGAGCTGTTTTTT. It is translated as CASRPGGAGELFF.

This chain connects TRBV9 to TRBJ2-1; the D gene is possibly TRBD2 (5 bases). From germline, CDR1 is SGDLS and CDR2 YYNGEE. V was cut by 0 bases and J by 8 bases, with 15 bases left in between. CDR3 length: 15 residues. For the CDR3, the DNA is TGTGCCAGCAGCGTAGGGACTCGCCTTGGAGATGAGCAGTTCTTC. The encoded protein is CASSVGTRLGDEQFF.

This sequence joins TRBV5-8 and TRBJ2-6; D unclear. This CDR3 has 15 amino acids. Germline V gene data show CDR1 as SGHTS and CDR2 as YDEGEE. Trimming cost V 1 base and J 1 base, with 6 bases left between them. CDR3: CASSLKGSGANVLTF. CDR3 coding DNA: TGTGCCAGCAGCTTGAAAGGGTCTGGGGCCAACGTCCTGACTTTC.

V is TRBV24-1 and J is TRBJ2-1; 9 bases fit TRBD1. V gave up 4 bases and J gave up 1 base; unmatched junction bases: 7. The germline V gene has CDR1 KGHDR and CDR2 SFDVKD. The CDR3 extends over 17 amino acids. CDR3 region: CATSEADRGESYNEQFF. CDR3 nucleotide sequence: TGTGCCACCAGTGAGGCAGACAGGGGGGAATCCTACAATGAGCAGTTCTTC.

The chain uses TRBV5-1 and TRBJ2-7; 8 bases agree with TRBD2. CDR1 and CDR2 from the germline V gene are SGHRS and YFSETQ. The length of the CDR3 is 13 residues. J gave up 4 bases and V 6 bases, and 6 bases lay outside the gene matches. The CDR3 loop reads CASKRGGLYEQYF. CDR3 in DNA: TGCGCCAGCAAACGGGGGGGCTTGTACGAGCAGTACTTC.

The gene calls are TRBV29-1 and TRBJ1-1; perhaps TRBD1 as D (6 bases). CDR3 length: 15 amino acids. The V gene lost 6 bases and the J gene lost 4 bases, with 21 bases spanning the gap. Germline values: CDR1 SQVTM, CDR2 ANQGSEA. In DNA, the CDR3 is TGCAGCGTATCTCATGAGGGGGGATCGAGCACTGAAGCTTTCTTT. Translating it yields CSVSHEGGSSTEAFF.

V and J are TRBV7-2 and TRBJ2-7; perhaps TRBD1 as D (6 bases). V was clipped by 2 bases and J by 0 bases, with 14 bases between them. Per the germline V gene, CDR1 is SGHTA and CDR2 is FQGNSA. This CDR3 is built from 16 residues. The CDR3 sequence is CASSLPGTSSSYEQYF. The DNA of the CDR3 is TGTGCCAGCAGCTTACCCGGGACAAGTAGCTCCTACGAGCAGTACTTC.

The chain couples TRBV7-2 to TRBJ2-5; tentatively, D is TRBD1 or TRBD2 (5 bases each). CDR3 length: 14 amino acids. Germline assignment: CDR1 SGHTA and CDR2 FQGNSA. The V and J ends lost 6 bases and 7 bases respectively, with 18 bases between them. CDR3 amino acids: CASRFGTGTRTQYF. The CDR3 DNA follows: TGTGCCAGCAGATTCGGGACGGGCACCAGGACCCAGTACTTC.

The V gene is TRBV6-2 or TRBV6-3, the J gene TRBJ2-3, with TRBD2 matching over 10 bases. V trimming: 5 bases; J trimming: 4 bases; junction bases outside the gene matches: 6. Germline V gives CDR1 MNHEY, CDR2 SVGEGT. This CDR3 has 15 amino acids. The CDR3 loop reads CASSRSGRAPDTQYF. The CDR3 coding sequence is TGTGCCAGCAGTCGCAGCGGGAGGGCCCCAGATACGCAGTATTTT.

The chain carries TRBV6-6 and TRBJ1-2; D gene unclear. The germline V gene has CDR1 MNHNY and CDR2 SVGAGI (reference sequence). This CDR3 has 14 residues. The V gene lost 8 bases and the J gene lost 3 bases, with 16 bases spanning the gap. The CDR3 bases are TGTGCCAGCCGCGTTGGTAGCCTGGACTATGGCTACACCTTC. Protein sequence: CASRVGSLDYGYTF.

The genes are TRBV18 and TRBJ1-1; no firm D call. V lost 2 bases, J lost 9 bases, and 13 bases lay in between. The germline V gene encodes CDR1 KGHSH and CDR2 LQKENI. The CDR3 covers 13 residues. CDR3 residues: CASSPTGRRKAFF. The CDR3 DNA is TGTGCCAGCTCACCAACGGGCCGGCGTAAAGCTTTCTTT.

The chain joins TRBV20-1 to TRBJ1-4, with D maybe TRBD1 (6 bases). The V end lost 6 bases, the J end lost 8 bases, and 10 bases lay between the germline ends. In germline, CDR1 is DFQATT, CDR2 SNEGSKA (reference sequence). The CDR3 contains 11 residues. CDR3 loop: CSAWTDEKLFF. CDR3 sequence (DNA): TGCAGTGCGTGGACAGACGAAAAACTGTTTTTT.

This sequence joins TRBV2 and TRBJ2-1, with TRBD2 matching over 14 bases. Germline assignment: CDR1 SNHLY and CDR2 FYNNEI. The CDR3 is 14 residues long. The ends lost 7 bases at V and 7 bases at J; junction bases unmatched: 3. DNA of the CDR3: TGTGCCAGCACCGGGACTAGCGGGAGAAATGAGCAGTTCTTC. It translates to CASTGTSGRNEQFF. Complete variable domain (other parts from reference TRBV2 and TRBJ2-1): EPEVTQTPSHQVTQMGQEVILRCVPISNHLYFYWYRQILGQKVEFLVSFYNNEISEKSEIFDDQFSVERPDGSNFTLKIRSTKLEDSAMYFCASTGTSGRNEQFFGPGTRLTVL.

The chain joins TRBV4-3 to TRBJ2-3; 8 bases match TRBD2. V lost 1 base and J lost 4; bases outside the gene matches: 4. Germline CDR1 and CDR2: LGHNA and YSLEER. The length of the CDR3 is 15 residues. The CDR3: CASSQVAGGPDTQYF. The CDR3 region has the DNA TGCGCCAGCAGCCAAGTGGCGGGGGGCCCAGATACGCAGTATTTT.

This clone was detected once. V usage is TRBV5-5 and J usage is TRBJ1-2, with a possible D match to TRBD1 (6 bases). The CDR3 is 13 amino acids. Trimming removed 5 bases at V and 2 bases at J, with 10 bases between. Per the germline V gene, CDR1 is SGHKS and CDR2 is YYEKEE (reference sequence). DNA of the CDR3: TGTGCCAGCAGGACGACAGGCAACTATGGCTACACCTTC. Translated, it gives CASRTTGNYGYTF.

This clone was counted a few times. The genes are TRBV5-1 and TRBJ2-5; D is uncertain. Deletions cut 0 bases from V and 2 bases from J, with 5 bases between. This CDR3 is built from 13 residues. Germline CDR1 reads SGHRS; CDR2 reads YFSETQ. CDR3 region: CASSLELQETQYF. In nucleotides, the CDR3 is TGCGCCAGCAGCTTGGAACTACAAGAGACCCAGTACTTC.

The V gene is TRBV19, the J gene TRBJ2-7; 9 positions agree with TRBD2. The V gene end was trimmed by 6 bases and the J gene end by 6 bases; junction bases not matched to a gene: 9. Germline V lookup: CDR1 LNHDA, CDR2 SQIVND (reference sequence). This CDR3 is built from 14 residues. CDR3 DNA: TGTGCCAGTAGATCTGGGACTAGCCGTTCCGAGCAGTACTTC. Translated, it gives CASRSGTSRSEQYF.

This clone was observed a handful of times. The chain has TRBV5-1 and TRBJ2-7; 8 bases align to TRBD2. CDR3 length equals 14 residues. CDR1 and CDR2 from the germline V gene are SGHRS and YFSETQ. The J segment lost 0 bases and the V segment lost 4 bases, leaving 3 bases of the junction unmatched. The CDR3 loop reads CASSAGTSSYEQYF. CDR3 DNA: TGCGCCAGCAGCGCCGGGACTAGCTCCTACGAGCAGTACTTC.

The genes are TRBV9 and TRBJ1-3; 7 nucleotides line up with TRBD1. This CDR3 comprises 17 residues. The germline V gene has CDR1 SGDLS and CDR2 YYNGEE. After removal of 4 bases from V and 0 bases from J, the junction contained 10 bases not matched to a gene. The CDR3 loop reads CASSPETGSHSGNTIYF. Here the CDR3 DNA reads TGTGCCAGCAGCCCAGAGACAGGGTCGCACTCTGGAAACACCATATATTTT. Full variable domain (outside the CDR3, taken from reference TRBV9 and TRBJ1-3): DSGVTQTPKHLITATGQRVTLRCSPRSGDLSVYWYQQSLDQGLQFLIQYYNGEERAKGNILERFSAQQFPDLHSELNLSSLELGDSALYFCASSPETGSHSGNTIYFGEGSWLTVV.